This TCR beta chain was documented in a study of cytomegalovirus exposure and HLA in healthy donors. This clone was detected once. The study ran its PCR with 60 Vbeta and 13 Jbeta primers. TCRdb's table, derived via immunoSEQ multiplex PCR, lists solely in-frame clones and lacks some. The sample has approximately 160,000 clones; around 86% are singletons. The CDR3 consists of 16 residues. The V gene lost 0 bases and the J gene lost 4 bases, with 14 bases spanning the gap. Looked up from germline, CDR1 is SGHRS and CDR2 is YFSETQ. Sequencing used PBMCs. V usage is TRBV5-1 and J usage is TRBJ2-1; no reliable D call. The sequence derives from a man in his fifties or sixties in good health and CMV-seropositive. The CDR3 reads CASSLGVAELYNEQFF. The CDR3 bases are TGCGCCAGCAGCTTGGGAGTTGCGGAGTTGTACAATGAGCAGTTCTTC.